The 20 T cell receptor beta chains below were found in one sample sequenced in a study of cytomegalovirus exposure and HLA in healthy donors. Both 60 Vbeta primers and 13 Jbeta primers went into the PCR. This table comes from immunoSEQ multiplex PCR, and its TCRdb copy is limited to in-frame clones, with some not included. Among about 160,000 clones listed, approximately 81% were seen once. The sequenced sample consisted of PBMCs. Receptor source: a man younger than 40 in good health and CMV-seronegative.

The chain uses TRBV5-4 and TRBJ2-3, with D perhaps matching TRBD2 (5 bases). CDR1 and CDR2 from the germline V gene are SGHNT and YYREEE (reference sequence). Trimming stripped 2 bases from V and 8 bases from J, with 15 bases between. This CDR3 is 14 amino acids long. CDR3 nucleotide sequence: TGTGCCAGCAGCTTCGGGGAGAGCGCCGGTACGCAGTATTTT. It translates to CASSFGESAGTQYF.

J is TRBJ2-3 and V is TRBV4-2; D gene uncertain. The CDR3 is 15 residues long. V was pared by 0 bases and J by 14 bases, with 21 bases between. CDR1 is LGHNA, CDR2 YNFKEQ, per germline. Here the CDR3 DNA reads TGTGCCAGCAGCCAAGATACCACGACACCTCATAGTTGGTATTTT. The encoded protein is CASSQDTTTPHSWYF.

The chain uses TRBV5-6 and TRBJ2-7; tentative D call: TRBD1 (5 bases). The ends were cut back, 4 bases at V and 4 bases at J, with 15 bases in the middle. In germline, CDR1 is SGHDT, CDR2 YYEEEE. The CDR3 extends over 14 amino acids. The CDR3 DNA reads TGTGCCAGCAGCGGCCCGCTCAGGGTTTACGAGCAGTACTTC. Translation: CASSGPLRVYEQYF. The variable domain in full, with the rest retrieved from reference TRBV5-6 and TRBJ2-7, is DAGVTQSPTHLIKTRGQQVTLRCSPKSGHDTVSWYQQALGQGPQFIFQYYEEEERQRGNFPDRFSGHQFPNYSSELNVNALLLGDSALYLCASSGPLRVYEQYFGPGTRLTVT.

The genes are TRBV30 and TRBJ1-4; TRBD1 matches 9 bases. V lost 6 bases, J lost 8 bases, and 10 bases stayed unmatched. The germline gives CDR1 GTSNPN, CDR2 SVGIG (reference sequence). This CDR3 comprises 14 residues. The CDR3 protein is CACRTGGVGEKLFF. In nucleotides, the CDR3 is TGTGCCTGTCGAACAGGGGGCGTAGGGGAAAAACTGTTTTTT.

The V and J genes are TRBV19 and TRBJ2-5; 9 bases match TRBD2. Losses at the gene ends were 5 bases for V and 5 bases for J; bases not matched to a gene: 12. Germline values: CDR1 LNHDA, CDR2 SQIVND (reference sequence). The CDR3 loop spans 16 amino acids. DNA of the CDR3: TGTGCCAGTAGTCTAACGTCTAGCGGGGTTGCGGAGACCCAGTACTTC. Its translation: CASSLTSSGVAETQYF.

The chain joins TRBV18 to TRBJ1-3; 10 bases are a match to TRBD1. Germline-derived CDR1 and CDR2 are KGHSH and LQKENI. V gave up 3 bases and J gave up 4 bases; unmatched junction bases: 15. This CDR3 spans 19 amino acids. The CDR3, as DNA: TGTGCCAGCTCACCCCGACAGGGGGCCCCTTTTACTGGAGGAAACACCATATATTTT. Protein sequence: CASSPRQGAPFTGGNTIYF.

The chain has TRBV29-1 and TRBJ1-1, with 7 bases lining up with TRBD1. The CDR3 has 12 amino acids. With 7 bases clipped from V and 4 bases from J, the junction kept 6 bases outside the gene matches. CDR1 and CDR2 (germline): SQVTM, ANQGSEA. The CDR3 loop is CSADRVRTEAFF. The CDR3 DNA follows: TGCAGCGCAGACAGGGTGCGCACTGAAGCTTTCTTT.

In its sample, this clone was seen a few times. The J gene is TRBJ1-1, the V gene TRBV25-1; maybe TRBD1 (5 bases). The germline V and J ends were trimmed by 3 bases and 3 bases, with 14 bases remaining between them. The CDR3 is 15 residues long. Per germline, CDR1 MGHDK and CDR2 SYGVNS. CDR3 loop: CASSEGREGYTEAFF. The CDR3 DNA is TGTGCCAGCAGTGAGGGGCGGGAGGGGTACACTGAAGCTTTCTTT.

This clone was recorded only once. This rearrangement joins TRBV4-2 to TRBJ2-7, with 9 bases aligning to TRBD2. CDR1 is LGHNA and CDR2 is YNFKEQ in the germline V gene. V lost 1 base and J lost 3; bases outside the gene matches: 7. The CDR3 contains 16 residues. CDR3 residues: CASSQVDGLANYEQYF. CDR3 bases: TGTGCCAGCAGCCAAGTGGACGGACTAGCGAACTACGAGCAGTACTTC.

The chain links TRBV5-1 to TRBJ2-7, with D tentatively TRBD1 (7 bases). CDR1 is SGHRS, CDR2 YFSETQ, per germline. CDR3 length: 18 residues. Deletions cut 4 bases from V and 1 base from J, with 24 bases between. The CDR3 protein is CASSPQPSRDRLSYEQYF. The CDR3 nucleotides are TGCGCCAGCAGCCCGCAGCCGTCGCGGGACAGACTATCCTACGAGCAGTACTTC.

V and J are TRBV7-9 and TRBJ1-4; 10 positions agree with TRBD1. The CDR3 is 17 residues long. Germline loops: CDR1 SEHNR, CDR2 FQNEAQ (reference sequence). V trimming: 5 bases; J trimming: 2 bases; junction bases outside the gene matches: 8. As DNA, the CDR3 is TGTGCCAGCAGCCTGGGACAGGGGAGGTCGACTAATGAAAAACTGTTTTTT. This encodes CASSLGQGRSTNEKLFF.

This clone occurred once. J is TRBJ2-5 and V is TRBV7-3; D gene ambiguous. Trimming stripped 2 bases from V and 0 bases from J, with 7 bases between. There are 14 residues in the CDR3. Germline V gene data show CDR1 as SGHTA and CDR2 as FQGTGA. CDR3 sequence reads: CASSLRGNQETQYF. CDR3 nucleotide sequence: TGTGCCAGCAGCTTACGCGGCAACCAAGAGACCCAGTACTTC.

A note on this clone: The germline gene is not matched at one end of the junction; a read error may be the cause. The chain combines TRBV7-9 with TRBJ2-7; 9 bases align to TRBD1. Per germline, CDR1 SEHNR and CDR2 FQNEAQ (reference sequence). The CDR3 is made up of 16 amino acids. CDR3 sequence (DNA): TGTTCCAGCAGCTTACCCCCGGGACAGGGTTCCTACGAGCAGTACTTC. Amino acids: CSSSLPPGQGSYEQYF.

V is TRBV5-8 and J is TRBJ1-6; D might be TRBD1 (5 bases). The CDR3 runs to 16 residues. Between the trimmed V and J ends, which lost 10 bases and 1 base, there was a span of 18 bases. The germline CDR1 and CDR2 sequences are SGHTS and YDEGEE. The CDR3 here is CAGDKAGDSYNSPLHF. CDR3 bases: TGTGCCGGGGATAAGGCGGGGGATTCCTATAATTCACCCCTCCACTTT.

The CDR3 protein is CASSRKGGAGSYEQYF. Written as DNA, the CDR3 is TGTGCCAGCAGCCGTAAAGGGGGCGCAGGCTCCTACGAGCAGTACTTC. V usage is TRBV11-2 and J usage is TRBJ2-7; 7 bases fit TRBD1. This CDR3 has 16 residues. J lost 0 bases, V lost 5 bases, and 10 bases had no gene match. Germline V CDR1 and CDR2: SGHAT, FQNNGV.

This clone was observed a handful of times. J is TRBJ2-1 and V is TRBV7-2, with 8 bases matching TRBD2. The CDR3 sequence is 12 residues long. Germline V gene lookup returns CDR1 SGHTA and CDR2 FQGNSA. V was pared by 8 bases and J by 7 bases, with 4 bases of the junction left unmatched. CDR3 sequence reads: CASGLAVNEQFF. CDR3 sequence (DNA): TGTGCCAGCGGACTAGCAGTGAATGAGCAGTTCTTC.

DNA of the CDR3: TGTGCCAGCAGCTTGGGATGGAGCCAGGGGTCAGGAAACACCATATATTTT. Translated: CASSLGWSQGSGNTIYF. The V call is TRBV5-6, the J call TRBJ1-3, with D possibly being TRBD1 (6 bases). Trimming cost V 0 bases and J 4 bases, with 17 bases left between them. CDR1 and CDR2 from the germline V gene are SGHDT and YYEEEE. CDR3 length: 17 residues. The full variable domain, rest sourced from reference TRBV5-6 and TRBJ1-3, is DAGVTQSPTHLIKTRGQQVTLRCSPKSGHDTVSWYQQALGQGPQFIFQYYEEEERQRGNFPDRFSGHQFPNYSSELNVNALLLGDSALYLCASSLGWSQGSGNTIYFGEGSWLTVV.

The chain joins TRBV6-6 to TRBJ1-3, with D maybe TRBD1 (6 bases). The V end was cut by 4 bases, the J end by 4 bases, with 11 bases between. From germline, CDR1 is MNHNY and CDR2 SVGAGI (reference sequence). This CDR3 contains 14 residues. DNA for the CDR3: TGTGCCAGCAGTTCCCAGGGGTGGGGAAACACCATATATTTT. Translating it yields CASSSQGWGNTIYF.

This sequence joins TRBV5-6 and TRBJ2-2, with 11 bases lining up with TRBD1. Per germline, CDR1 SGHDT and CDR2 YYEEEE. This CDR3 region has 16 residues. Trimming at V came to 5 bases and at J to 5 bases, leaving 8 bases not matched to a gene. The CDR3: CASSTGTGGFTGELFF. The CDR3 bases are TGTGCCAGCAGTACCGGGACAGGGGGTTTTACCGGGGAGCTGTTTTTT.

The rearrangement joins TRBV28 to TRBJ1-1, with D unclear. Trimming shortened V by 2 bases and J by 6 bases, and 7 bases separated the two germline ends. This CDR3 contains 12 residues. Germline V gene sequence: CDR1 MDHEN, CDR2 SYDVKM. CDR3 residues: CASSLVAAEAFF. The CDR3 bases are TGTGCCAGCAGTTTAGTGGCAGCTGAAGCTTTCTTT.